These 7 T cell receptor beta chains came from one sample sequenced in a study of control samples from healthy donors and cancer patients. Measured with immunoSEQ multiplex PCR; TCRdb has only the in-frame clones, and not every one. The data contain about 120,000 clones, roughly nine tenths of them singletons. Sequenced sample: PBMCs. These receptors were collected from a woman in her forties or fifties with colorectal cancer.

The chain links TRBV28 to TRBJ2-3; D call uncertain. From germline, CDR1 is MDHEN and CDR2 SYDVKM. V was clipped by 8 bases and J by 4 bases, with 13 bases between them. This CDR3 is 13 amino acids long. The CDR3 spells CASRPHWPDTQYF. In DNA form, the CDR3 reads TGTGCCAGCCGCCCACATTGGCCAGATACGCAGTATTTT.

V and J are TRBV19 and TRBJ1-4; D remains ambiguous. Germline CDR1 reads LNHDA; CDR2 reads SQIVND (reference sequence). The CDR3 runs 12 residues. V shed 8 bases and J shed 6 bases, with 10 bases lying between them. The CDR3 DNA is TGTGCCAGTGGAGGGAGGGATGAAAAACTGTTTTTT. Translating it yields CASGGRDEKLFF. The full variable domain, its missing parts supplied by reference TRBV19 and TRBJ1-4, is DGGITQSPKYLFRKEGQNVTLSCEQNLNHDAMYWYRQDPGQGLRLIYYSQIVNDFQKGDIAEGYSVSREKKESFPLTVTSAQKNPTAFYLCASGGRDEKLFFGSGTQLSVL.

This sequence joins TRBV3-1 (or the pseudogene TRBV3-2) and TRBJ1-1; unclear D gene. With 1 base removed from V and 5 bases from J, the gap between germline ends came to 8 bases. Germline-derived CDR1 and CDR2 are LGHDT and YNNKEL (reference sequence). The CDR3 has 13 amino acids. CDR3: CASSQGGWTEAFF. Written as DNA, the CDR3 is TGTGCCAGCAGCCAAGGAGGTTGGACTGAAGCTTTCTTT.

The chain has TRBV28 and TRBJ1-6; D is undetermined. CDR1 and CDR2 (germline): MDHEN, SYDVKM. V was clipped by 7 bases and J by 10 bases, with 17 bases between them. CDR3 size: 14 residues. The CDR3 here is CASTLWEGGSPLHF. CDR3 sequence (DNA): TGTGCCAGCACCCTTTGGGAGGGTGGATCACCCCTCCACTTT.

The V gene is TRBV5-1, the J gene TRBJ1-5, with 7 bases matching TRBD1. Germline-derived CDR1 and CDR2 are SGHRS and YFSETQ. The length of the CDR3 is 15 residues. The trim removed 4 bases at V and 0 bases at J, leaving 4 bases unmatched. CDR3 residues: CASSATGDSNQPQHF. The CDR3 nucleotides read TGCGCCAGCAGCGCCACAGGGGATAGCAATCAGCCCCAGCATTTT.

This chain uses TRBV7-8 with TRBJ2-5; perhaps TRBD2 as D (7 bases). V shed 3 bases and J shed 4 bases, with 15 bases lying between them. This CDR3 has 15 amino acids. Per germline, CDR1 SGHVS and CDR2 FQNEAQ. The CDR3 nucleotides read TGTGCCAGCAGCTTTAGGGGGGGGATTGGAGAGACCCAGTACTTC. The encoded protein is CASSFRGGIGETQYF.

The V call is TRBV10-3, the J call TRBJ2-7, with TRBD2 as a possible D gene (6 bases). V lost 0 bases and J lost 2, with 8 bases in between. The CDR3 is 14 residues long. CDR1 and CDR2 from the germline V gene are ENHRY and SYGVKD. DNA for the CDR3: TGTGCCATCAGTGAGTCAGCTAGCGCCTACGAGCAGTACTTC. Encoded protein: CAISESASAYEQYF.